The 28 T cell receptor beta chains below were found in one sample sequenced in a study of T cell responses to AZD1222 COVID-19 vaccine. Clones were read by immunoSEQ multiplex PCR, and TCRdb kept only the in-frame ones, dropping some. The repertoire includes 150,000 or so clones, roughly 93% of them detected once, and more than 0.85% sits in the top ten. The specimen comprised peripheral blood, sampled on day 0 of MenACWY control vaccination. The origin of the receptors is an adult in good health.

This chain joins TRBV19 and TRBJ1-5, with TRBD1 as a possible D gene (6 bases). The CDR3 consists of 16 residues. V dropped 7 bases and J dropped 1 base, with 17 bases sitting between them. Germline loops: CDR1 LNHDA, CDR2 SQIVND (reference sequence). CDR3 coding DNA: TGTGCCAGTACCCCTAACGAGGGGGACAGCAATCAGCCCCAGCATTTT. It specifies CASTPNEGDSNQPQHF.

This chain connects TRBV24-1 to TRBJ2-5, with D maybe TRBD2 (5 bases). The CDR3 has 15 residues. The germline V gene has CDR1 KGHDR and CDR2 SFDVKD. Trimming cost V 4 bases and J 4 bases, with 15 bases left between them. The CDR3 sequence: CATSDRGSVGETQYF. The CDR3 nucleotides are TGTGCCACCAGTGACCGAGGGAGTGTGGGAGAGACCCAGTACTTC.

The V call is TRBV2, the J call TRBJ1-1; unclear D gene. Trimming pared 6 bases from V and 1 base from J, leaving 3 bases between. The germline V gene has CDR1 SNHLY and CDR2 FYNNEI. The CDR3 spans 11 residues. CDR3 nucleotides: TGTGCCAGCAGAGAGAACACTGAAGCTTTCTTT. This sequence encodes CASRENTEAFF.

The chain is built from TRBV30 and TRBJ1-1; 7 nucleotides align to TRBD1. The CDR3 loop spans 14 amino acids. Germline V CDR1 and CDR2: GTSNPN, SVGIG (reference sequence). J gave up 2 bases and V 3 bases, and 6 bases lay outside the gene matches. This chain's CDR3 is CAWRGDSPNTEAFF. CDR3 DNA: TGTGCCTGGAGGGGGGACAGCCCAAACACTGAAGCTTTCTTT.

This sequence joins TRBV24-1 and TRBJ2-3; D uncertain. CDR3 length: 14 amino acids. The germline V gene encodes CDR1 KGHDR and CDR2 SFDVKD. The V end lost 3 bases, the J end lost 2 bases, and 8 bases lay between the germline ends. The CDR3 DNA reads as TGTGCCACCAGTGATCCCGGTACCACAGATACGCAGTATTTT. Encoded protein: CATSDPGTTDTQYF.

CDR3 coding DNA: TGCAGCGTTGAAGGCCGAAACTACGAGCAGTACTTC. This sequence encodes CSVEGRNYEQYF. The chain employs TRBV29-1 and TRBJ2-7; D not resolved. Deletions cut 1 base from V and 3 bases from J, with 7 bases between. The length of the CDR3 is 12 residues. The germline CDR1 and CDR2 sequences are SQVTM and ANQGSEA.

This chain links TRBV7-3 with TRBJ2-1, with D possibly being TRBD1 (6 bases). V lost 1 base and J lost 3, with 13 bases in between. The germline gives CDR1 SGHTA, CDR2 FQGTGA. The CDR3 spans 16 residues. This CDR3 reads CASSLKVQTGYNEQFF. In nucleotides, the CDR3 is TGTGCCAGCAGCTTAAAAGTTCAGACAGGCTACAATGAGCAGTTCTTC.

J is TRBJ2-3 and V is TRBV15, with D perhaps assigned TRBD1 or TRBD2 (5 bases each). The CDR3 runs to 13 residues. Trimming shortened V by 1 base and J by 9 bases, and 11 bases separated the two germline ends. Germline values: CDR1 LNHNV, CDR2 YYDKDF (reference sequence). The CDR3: CATSRGIEGTQYF. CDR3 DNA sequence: TGTGCCACCAGCAGAGGTATTGAGGGGACGCAGTATTTT.

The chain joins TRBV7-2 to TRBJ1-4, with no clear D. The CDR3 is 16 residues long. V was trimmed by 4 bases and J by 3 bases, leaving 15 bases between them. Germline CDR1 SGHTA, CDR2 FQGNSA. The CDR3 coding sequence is TGTGCCAGCAGCTCTTGGGCTGGGGTGCCTAATGAAAAACTGTTTTTT. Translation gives CASSSWAGVPNEKLFF. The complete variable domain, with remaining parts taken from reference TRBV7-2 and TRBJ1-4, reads GAGVSQSPSNKVTEKGKDVELRCDPISGHTALYWYRQSLGQGLEFLIYFQGNSAPDKSGLPSDRFSAERTGGSVSTLTIQRTQQEDSAVYLCASSSWAGVPNEKLFFGSGTQLSVL.

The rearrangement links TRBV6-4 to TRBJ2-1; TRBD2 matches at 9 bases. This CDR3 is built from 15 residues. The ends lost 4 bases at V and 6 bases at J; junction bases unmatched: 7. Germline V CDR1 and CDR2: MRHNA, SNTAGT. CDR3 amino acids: CASSGEAGGSNEQFF. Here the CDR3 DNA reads TGTGCCAGCAGTGGAGAAGCGGGGGGAAGCAATGAGCAGTTCTTC.

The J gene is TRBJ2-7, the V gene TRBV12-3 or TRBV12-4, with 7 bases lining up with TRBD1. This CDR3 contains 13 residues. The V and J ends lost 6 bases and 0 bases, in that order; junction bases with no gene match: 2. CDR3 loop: CASSPGGSYEQYF. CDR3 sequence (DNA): TGTGCCAGCAGCCCAGGGGGCTCCTACGAGCAGTACTTC.

For the CDR3, the DNA is TGTGCCAGCAGCGTAGATAGCGGGAGTCCGGAAGATACGCAGTATTTT. Its translation is CASSVDSGSPEDTQYF. This chain connects TRBV9 to TRBJ2-3; 9 bases agree with TRBD2. This CDR3 region has 16 residues. CDR1 and CDR2 from the germline V gene are SGDLS and YYNGEE. The junction had 7 bases not matched to a gene; V was cut back by 0 bases and J by 5 bases.

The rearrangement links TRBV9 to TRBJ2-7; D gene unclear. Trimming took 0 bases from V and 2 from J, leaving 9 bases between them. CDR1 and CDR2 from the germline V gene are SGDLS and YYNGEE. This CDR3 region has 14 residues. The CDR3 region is CASSVGGDTYEQYF. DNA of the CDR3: TGTGCCAGCAGCGTAGGTGGGGATACCTACGAGCAGTACTTC.

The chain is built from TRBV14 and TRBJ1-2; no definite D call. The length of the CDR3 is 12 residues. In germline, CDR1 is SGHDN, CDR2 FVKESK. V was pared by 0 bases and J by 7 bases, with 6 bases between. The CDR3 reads CASSQDGFGYTF. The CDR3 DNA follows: TGTGCCAGCAGCCAAGACGGATTTGGCTACACCTTC.

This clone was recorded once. Written as DNA, the CDR3 is TGTGCCACCAGCAGAGGGACAGTGGGCGCTGAAGCTTTCTTT. Amino acids: CATSRGTVGAEAFF. The chain joins TRBV15 to TRBJ1-1; perhaps TRBD1 as D (6 bases). Trimming cost V 1 base and J 6 bases, with 12 bases left between them. Germline V gene lookup returns CDR1 LNHNV and CDR2 YYDKDF (reference sequence). This CDR3 region has 14 residues.

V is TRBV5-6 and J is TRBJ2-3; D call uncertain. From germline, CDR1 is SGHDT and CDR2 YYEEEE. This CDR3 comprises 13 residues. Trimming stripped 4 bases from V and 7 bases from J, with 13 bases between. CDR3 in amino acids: CASSPRAANTQYF. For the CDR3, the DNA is TGTGCCAGCAGCCCAAGGGCGGCCAATACGCAGTATTTT.

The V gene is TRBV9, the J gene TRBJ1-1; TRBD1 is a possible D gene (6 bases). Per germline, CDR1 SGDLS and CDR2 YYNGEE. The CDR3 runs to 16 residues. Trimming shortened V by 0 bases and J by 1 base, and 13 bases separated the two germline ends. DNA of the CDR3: TGTGCCAGCAGCGTAGTGGGGGGACAAGCGAACACTGAAGCTTTCTTT. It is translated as CASSVVGGQANTEAFF.

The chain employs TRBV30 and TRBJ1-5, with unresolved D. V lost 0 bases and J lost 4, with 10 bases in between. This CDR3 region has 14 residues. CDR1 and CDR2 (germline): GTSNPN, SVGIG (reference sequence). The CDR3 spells CAWSVLTVNQPQHF. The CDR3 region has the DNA TGTGCCTGGAGTGTATTGACGGTGAATCAGCCCCAGCATTTT.

The CDR3 DNA is TGTGCCACCAGTCTTGGAGGTTATGGCTACACCTTC. Residues: CATSLGGYGYTF. The V gene is TRBV24-1, the J gene TRBJ1-2, with unresolved D. CDR1 is KGHDR, CDR2 SFDVKD, per germline. Trimming cost V 6 bases and J 5 bases, with 9 bases left between them. The CDR3 totals 12 residues.

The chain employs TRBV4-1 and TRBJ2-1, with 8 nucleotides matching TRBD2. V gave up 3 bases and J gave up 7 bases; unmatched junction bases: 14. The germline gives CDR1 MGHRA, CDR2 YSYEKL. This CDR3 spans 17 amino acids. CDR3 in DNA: TGCGCCAGCAGCCATATCCTGAGCGGGAGTATCGGTAATGAGCAGTTCTTC. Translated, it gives CASSHILSGSIGNEQFF.

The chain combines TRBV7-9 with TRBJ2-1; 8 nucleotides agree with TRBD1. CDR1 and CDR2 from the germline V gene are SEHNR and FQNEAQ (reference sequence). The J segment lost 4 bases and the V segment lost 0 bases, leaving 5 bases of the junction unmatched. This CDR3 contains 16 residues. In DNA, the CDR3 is TGTGCCAGCAGCTTAGCGGGTACAGGGGGATACAATGAGCAGTTCTTC. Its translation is CASSLAGTGGYNEQFF.

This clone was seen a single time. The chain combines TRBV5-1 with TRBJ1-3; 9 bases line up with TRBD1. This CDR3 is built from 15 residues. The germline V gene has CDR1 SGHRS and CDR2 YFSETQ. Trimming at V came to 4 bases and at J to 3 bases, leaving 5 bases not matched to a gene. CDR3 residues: CASSIQGAGGNTIYF. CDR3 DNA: TGCGCCAGCAGCATACAGGGGGCTGGTGGAAACACCATATATTTT.

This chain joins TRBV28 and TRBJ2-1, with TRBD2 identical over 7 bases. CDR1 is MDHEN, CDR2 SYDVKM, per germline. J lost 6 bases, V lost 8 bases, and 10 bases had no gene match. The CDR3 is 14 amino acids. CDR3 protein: CASAGERLGNEQFF. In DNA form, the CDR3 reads TGTGCCAGCGCGGGAGAACGGTTAGGCAATGAGCAGTTCTTC.

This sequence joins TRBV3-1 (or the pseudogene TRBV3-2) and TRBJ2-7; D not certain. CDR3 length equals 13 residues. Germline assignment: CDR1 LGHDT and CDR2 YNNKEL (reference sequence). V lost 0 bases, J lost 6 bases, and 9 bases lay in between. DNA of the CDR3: TGTGCCAGCAGCCAAGATCGTTCGCGCGAGCAGTACTTC. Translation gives CASSQDRSREQYF.

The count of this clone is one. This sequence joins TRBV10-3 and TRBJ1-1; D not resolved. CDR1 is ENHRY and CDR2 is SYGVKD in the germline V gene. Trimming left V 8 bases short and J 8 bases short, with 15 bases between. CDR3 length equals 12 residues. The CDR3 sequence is CAIRGPAEEAFF. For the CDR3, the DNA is TGTGCCATCCGGGGTCCAGCAGAAGAAGCTTTCTTT.

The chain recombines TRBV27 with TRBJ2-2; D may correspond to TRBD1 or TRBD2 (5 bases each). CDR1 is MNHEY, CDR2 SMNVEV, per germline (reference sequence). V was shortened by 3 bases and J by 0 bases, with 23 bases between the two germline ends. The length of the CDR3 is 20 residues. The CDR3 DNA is TGTGCCAGCAGTTTTAGGTACAACCCCGGGGCAAAAACGAACACCGGGGAGCTGTTTTTT. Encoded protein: CASSFRYNPGAKTNTGELFF.

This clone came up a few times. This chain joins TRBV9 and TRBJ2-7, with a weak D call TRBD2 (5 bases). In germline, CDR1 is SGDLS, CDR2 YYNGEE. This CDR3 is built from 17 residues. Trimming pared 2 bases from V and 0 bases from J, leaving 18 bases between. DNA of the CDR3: TGTGCCAGCAGCGTCGGCGGAGGAGGCATCCTCTCCTACGAGCAGTACTTC. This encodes CASSVGGGGILSYEQYF.

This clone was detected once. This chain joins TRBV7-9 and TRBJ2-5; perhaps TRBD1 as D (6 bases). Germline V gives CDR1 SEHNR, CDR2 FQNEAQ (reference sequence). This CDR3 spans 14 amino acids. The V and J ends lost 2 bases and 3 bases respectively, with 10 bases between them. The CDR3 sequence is CASSLTGLKETQYF. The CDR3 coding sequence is TGTGCCAGCAGCTTAACAGGGTTAAAAGAGACCCAGTACTTC. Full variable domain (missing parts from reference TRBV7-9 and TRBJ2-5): DTGVSQNPRHKITKRGQNVTFRCDPISEHNRLYWYRQTLGQGPEFLTYFQNEAQLEKSRLLSDRFSAERPKGSFSTLEIQRTEQGDSAMYLCASSLTGLKETQYFGPGTRLLVL.